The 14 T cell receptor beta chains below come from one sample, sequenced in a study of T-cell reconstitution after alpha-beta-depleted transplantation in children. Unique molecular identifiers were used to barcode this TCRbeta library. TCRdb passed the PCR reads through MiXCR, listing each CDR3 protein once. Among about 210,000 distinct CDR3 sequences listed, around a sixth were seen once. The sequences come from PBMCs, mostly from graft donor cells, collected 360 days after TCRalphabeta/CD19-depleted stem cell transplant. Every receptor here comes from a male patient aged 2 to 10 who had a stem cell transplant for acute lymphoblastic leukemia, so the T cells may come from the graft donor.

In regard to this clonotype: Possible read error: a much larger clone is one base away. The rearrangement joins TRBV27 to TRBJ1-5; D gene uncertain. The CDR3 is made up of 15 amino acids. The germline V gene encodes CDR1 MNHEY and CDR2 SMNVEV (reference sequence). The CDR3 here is CASSISRFSNQPQHF. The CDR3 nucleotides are TGTGCCAGCAGTATATCCAGGTTTAGCAATCAGCCCCAGCATTTT.

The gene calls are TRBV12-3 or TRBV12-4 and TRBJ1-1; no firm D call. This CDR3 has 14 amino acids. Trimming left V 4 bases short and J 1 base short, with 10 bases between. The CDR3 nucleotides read TGTGCCAGCAGTTCGGCCCCAGGGAACACTGAAGCTTTCTTT. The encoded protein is CASSSAPGNTEAFF.

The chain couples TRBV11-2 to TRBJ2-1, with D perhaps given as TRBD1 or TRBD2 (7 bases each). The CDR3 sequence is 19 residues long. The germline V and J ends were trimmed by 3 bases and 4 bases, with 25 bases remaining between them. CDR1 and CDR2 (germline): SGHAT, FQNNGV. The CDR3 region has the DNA TGTGCCAGCAGCTTTGGCCCTCACGGTCAGGGGGGGCATTACAATGAGCAGTTCTTC. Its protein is CASSFGPHGQGGHYNEQFF.

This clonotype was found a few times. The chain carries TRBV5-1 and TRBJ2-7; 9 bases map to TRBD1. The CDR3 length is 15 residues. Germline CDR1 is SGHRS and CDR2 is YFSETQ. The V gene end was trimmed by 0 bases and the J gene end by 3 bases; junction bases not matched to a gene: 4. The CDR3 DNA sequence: TGCGCCAGCAGCTTGGGAGGGACAGGGTTCTACGAGCAGTACTTC. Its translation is CASSLGGTGFYEQYF.

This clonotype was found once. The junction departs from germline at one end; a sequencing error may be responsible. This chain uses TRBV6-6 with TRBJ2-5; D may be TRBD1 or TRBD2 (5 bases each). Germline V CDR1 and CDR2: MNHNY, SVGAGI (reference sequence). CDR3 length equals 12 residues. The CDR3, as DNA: TGTGCCGGCAGTCCCAGGGAGGAGACCCAGTACTTC. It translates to CAGSPREETQYF.

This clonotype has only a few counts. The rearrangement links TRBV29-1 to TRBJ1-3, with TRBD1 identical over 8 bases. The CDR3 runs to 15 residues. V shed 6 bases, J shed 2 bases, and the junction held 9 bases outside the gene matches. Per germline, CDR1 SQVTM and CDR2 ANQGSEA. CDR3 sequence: CSVLGQGKAGNTIYF. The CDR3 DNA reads TGCAGCGTCCTAGGACAGGGCAAAGCTGGAAACACCATATATTTT. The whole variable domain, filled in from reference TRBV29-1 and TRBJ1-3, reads SAVISQKPSRDICQRGTSLTIQCQVDSQVTMMFWYRQQPGQSLTLIATANQGSEATYESGFVIDKFPISRPNLTFSTLTVSNMSPEDSSIYLCSVLGQGKAGNTIYFGEGSWLTVV.

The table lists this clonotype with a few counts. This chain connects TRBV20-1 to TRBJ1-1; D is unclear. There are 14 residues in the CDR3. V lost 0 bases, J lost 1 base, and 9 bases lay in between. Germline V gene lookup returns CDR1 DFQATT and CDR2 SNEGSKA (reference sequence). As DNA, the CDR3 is TGCAGTGCTAGAGATTCAAAGAGGAACACTGAAGCTTTCTTT. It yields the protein CSARDSKRNTEAFF.

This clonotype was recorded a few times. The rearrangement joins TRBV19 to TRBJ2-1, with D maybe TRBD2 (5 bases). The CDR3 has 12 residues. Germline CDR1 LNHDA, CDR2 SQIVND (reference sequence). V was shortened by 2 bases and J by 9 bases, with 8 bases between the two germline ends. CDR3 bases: TGTGCCAGTAGTATACGAGGGCGTGAGCAGTTCTTC. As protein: CASSIRGREQFF.

The chain's CDR3 is CATVGSGGLVNEQFF. The CDR3 DNA is TGTGCCACCGTGGGGAGCGGGGGATTAGTTAATGAGCAGTTCTTC. The chain employs TRBV10-3 and TRBJ2-1, with 8 bases matching TRBD2. V trimming: 10 bases; J trimming: 7 bases; junction bases outside the gene matches: 15. CDR1 is ENHRY and CDR2 is SYGVKD in the germline V gene. This CDR3 is 15 amino acids long.

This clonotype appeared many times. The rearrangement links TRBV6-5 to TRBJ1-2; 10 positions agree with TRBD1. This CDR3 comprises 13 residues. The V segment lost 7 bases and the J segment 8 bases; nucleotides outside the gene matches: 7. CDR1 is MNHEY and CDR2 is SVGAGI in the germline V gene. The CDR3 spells CASIAGTGDGYTF. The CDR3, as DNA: TGTGCCAGCATAGCCGGGACAGGGGACGGCTACACCTTC.

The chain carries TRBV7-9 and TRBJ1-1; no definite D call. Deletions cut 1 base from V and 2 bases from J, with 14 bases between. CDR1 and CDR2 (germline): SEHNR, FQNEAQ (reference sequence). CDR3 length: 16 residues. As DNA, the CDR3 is TGTGCCAGCAGCTTAGATTGGCGGCAGGTTAACACTGAAGCTTTCTTT. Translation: CASSLDWRQVNTEAFF.

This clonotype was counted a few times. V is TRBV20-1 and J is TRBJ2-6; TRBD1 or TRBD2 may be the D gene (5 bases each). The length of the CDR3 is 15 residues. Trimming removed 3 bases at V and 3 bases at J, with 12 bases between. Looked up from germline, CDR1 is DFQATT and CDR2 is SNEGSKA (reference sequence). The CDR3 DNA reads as TGCAGTGCTAGGGTTGGGGGTAGTGGGGCCAACGTCCTGACTTTC. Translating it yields CSARVGGSGANVLTF.

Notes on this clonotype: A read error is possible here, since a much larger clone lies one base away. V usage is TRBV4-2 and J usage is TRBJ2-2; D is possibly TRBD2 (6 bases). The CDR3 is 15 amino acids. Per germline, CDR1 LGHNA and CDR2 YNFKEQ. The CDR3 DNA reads TGTGCCAGCAGCACCTCAGGAGGAGACACCGGGGAGGTGTTTTTT. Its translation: CASSTSGGDTGEVFF.

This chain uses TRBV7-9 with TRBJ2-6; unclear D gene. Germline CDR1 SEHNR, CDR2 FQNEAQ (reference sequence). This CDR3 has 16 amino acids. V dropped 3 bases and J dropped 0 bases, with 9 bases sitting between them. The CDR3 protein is CASSFSPSSGANVLTF. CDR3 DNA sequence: TGTGCCAGCAGCTTCAGCCCTAGCTCTGGGGCCAACGTCCTGACTTTC.